This is a list of T cell receptor beta chains from one sample in a study of cytomegalovirus exposure and HLA in healthy donors. Using immunoSEQ multiplex PCR, the repertoire was profiled, and TCRdb retains in-frame clones only, with some absent. The repertoire includes 160,000 or so clones, over 60% of them detected once, and about 2.7% sits in the top ten. Sample: PBMCs. The origin of the receptors is a woman aged 25 to 39 in good health and CMV-seronegative. CDR3s include the opening cysteine and the closing phenylalanine or tryptophan. The D gene is left open where the match is weak. Expanded clones get a size class; other rows say once, few or many, or leave the size out.

>TRBV27|TRBJ1-1|NA|NA
CASSLGPNTEAFF
TGTGCCAGCAGTCTAGGTCCGAACACTGAAGCTTTCTTT
>TRBV18|TRBJ2-3|TRBD2|NA
CASSLLAGVSDTQYF
TGTGCCAGCTCACTTCTAGCGGGAGTCTCAGATACGCAGTATTTT
>TRBV4-2|TRBJ2-4|TRBD2|NA
CASSQGGSGRNIQYF
TGTGCCAGCAGCCAAGGGGGTAGCGGGAGAAACATTCAGTACTTC
>TRBV2|TRBJ2-1|TRBD2|NA
CASSPTPGLAGGEQFF
TGTGCCAGCAGTCCAACTCCGGGACTAGCGGGAGGAGAGCAGTTCTTC
>TRBV5-1|TRBJ2-3|TRBD1|NA
CASSRGTGQGIPDTQYF
TGCGCCAGCAGCAGGGGGACAGGGCAGGGGATTCCAGATACGCAGTATTTT
>TRBV28|TRBJ2-7|TRBD1|once
CASRTGGLNEQYF
TGTGCCAGCAGGACAGGGGGCTTGAACGAGCAGTACTTC
>TRBV2|TRBJ1-2|NA|NA
CASSEDRFYGYTF
TGTGCCAGCAGTGAGGACAGATTCTATGGCTACACCTTC
>TRBV7-2|TRBJ1-5|TRBD1|NA
CASSRTGLSNQPQHF
TGTGCCAGCAGCCGGACAGGACTTAGCAATCAGCCCCAGCATTTT
>TRBV19|TRBJ2-7|NA|NA
CASSIAGTNYEQYF
TGTGCCAGTAGTATAGCGGGTACTAACTACGAGCAGTACTTC
>TRBV28|TRBJ1-5|TRBD1|few
CAGQGAYSNQPQHF
TGTGCCGGACAGGGGGCCTATAGCAATCAGCCCCAGCATTTT
>TRBV28|TRBJ2-7|TRBD2|NA
CASITAGTTYEQYF
TGTGCCAGCATCACAGCCGGGACTACCTACGAGCAGTACTTC
>TRBV11-2|TRBJ2-1|NA|NA
CASSLVTVANEQFF
TGTGCCAGCAGCTTAGTCACCGTAGCGAATGAGCAGTTCTTC
>TRBV18|TRBJ2-1|TRBD2|NA
CASSPPGAGGPFNEQFF
TGTGCCAGCTCACCACCCGGAGCGGGAGGGCCCTTCAATGAGCAGTTCTTC
>TRBV4-3|TRBJ2-3|TRBD2|NA
CASSLRTSGTDTQYF
TGCGCCAGCAGTCTTAGGACTAGCGGTACAGATACGCAGTATTTT